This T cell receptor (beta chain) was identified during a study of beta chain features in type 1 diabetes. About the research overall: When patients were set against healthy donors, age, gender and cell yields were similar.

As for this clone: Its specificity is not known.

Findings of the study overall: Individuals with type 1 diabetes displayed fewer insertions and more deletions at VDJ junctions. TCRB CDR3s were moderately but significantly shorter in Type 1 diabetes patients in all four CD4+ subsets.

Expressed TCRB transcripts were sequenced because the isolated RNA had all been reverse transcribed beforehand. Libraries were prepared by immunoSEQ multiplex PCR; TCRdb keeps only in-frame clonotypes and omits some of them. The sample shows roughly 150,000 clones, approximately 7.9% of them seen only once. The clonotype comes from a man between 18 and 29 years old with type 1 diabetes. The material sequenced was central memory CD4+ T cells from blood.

CDR3 in amino acids: CASTDRGADTQYF. The DNA of the CDR3 is TGTGCCAGCACCGACCGGGGGGCAGATACGCAGTATTTT. The chain joins TRBV11-2 to TRBJ2-3; 7 positions agree with TRBD2. Germline values: CDR1 SGHAT, CDR2 FQNNGV. This CDR3 region has 13 residues. The V gene end was trimmed by 7 bases and the J gene end by 4 bases; junction bases not matched to a gene: 5.